Listed below are T cell receptor beta chains from one sample, sequenced in a study of regulatory T cells in long-lasting Graves disease. Via MiXCR, TCRdb re-called the multiplex PCR reads, giving one row per CDR3 protein. This table has 550,000 to 700,000 distinct CDR3 sequences, around 15% appearing once. These records were also assigned to another study, of T cells in Graves' hyperthyroidism and ophthalmopathy.

Sequencing was performed on peripheral blood mononuclear cells (PBMCs), taken at new diagnosis, from a patient treated with antithyroid drugs. Receptor source: a man between 18 and 35 years old with Graves disease. The CDR3 runs from the conserved cysteine through the conserved F or W. Fields, in order: V gene, D gene, J gene, clone size, CDR3 DNA, CDR3 protein. A D gene is named only where the DNA matches it firmly. A row's size may be missing; if present it is once, few, many or a size class.

V: TRBV5-1
D: TRBD1
J: TRBJ2-1
size: few
DNA: TGCGCCAGCAGCTTAGGACAGGCGAAAAATGAGCAGTTCTTC
CDR3: CASSLGQAKNEQFF

V: TRBV12-3/TRBV12-4
D: -
J: TRBJ2-5
size: many
DNA: TGTGCCAGCATCCCGGGGACTTCCCTGGGGGCGGAGACCCAGTACTTC
CDR3: CASIPGTSLGAETQYF

V: TRBV2
D: TRBD2
J: TRBJ2-5
size: -
DNA: TGTGCCAGCAGGGTAGCGGGAAATGGGGCAGAGACCCAGTACTTC
CDR3: CASRVAGNGAETQYF

V: TRBV12-3/TRBV12-4
D: -
J: TRBJ2-7
size: -
DNA: TGTGCCAGCAGCCCTCGGGATTCCTACCAGCAGTACTTC
CDR3: CASSPRDSYQQYF

V: TRBV7-9
D: -
J: TRBJ2-7
size: many
DNA: TGTGCCAGCAGCTTAACTGACGGGATGTCCTACGAGCAGTACTTC
CDR3: CASSLTDGMSYEQYF

V: TRBV7-8
D: TRBD1
J: TRBJ1-5
size: few
DNA: TGTGCCAGCAGCTGGACAGGGACGAATCAGCCCCAGCATTTT
CDR3: CASSWTGTNQPQHF

V: TRBV7-2
D: -
J: TRBJ1-3
size: -
DNA: TGTGCCAGCAGCTTAGGTTGGCTCTCTGGAAACACCATATATTTT
CDR3: CASSLGWLSGNTIYF

V: TRBV5-1
D: -
J: TRBJ1-4
size: -
DNA: TGCGCCAGCAGCAGGCCCTCGGCTAATGAAAAACTGTTTTTT
CDR3: CASSRPSANEKLFF

V: TRBV12-3/TRBV12-4
D: TRBD1
J: TRBJ1-5
size: many
DNA: TGTGCCAGCAGCTACCTACAGGGGCGGTATAGCAATCAGCCCCAGCATTTT
CDR3: CASSYLQGRYSNQPQHF

V: TRBV20-1
D: TRBD2
J: TRBJ2-1
size: -
DNA: TGCAGTGCTATACTAGCGGGAGGGGGTTCCTACAATGAGCAGTTCTTC
CDR3: CSAILAGGGSYNEQFF

V: TRBV12-3/TRBV12-4
D: -
J: TRBJ1-2
size: -
DNA: TGTGCCAGCAGTTTCGGGACAACACGATATGGCTACACCTTC
CDR3: CASSFGTTRYGYTF

V: TRBV5-1
D: -
J: TRBJ1-5
size: many
DNA: TGCGCCAGCAGCTCCACGGGACACGCCAATCAGCCCCAGCATTTT
CDR3: CASSSTGHANQPQHF

V: TRBV2
D: TRBD2
J: TRBJ2-7
size: -
DNA: TGTGCCAGCAGGACTAGCGGGAGTCCCTACGAGCAGTACTTC
CDR3: CASRTSGSPYEQYF

V: TRBV18
D: -
J: TRBJ2-7
size: many
DNA: TGTGCCAGCTCACCTCCCCCCGACAAATCCTACGAGCAGTACTTC
CDR3: CASSPPPDKSYEQYF

V: TRBV7-9
D: TRBD2
J: TRBJ2-1
size: -
DNA: TGTGCCAGCAGCTGGAGGACTAGCGGGAGCCATGAGCAGTTCTTC
CDR3: CASSWRTSGSHEQFF

V: TRBV27
D: TRBD2
J: TRBJ2-1
size: many
DNA: TGTGCCAGCAGTTTAGGCACTAGCGGGAGGGGCTATGAGCAGTTCTTC
CDR3: CASSLGTSGRGYEQFF

V: TRBV28
D: TRBD1
J: TRBJ1-6
size: -
DNA: TGTGCCAGCAGTTTGTTACAGGGGGCTTATAATTCACCCCTCCACTTT
CDR3: CASSLLQGAYNSPLHF

V: TRBV2
D: TRBD2
J: TRBJ2-1
size: many
DNA: TGTGCCAGCGGGAGACTAGCTTACAATGAGCAGTTCTTC
CDR3: CASGRLAYNEQFF

V: TRBV3-1
D: -
J: TRBJ1-5
size: -
DNA: TGTGCCAGCAGCCCTAGTGGGGAGCGGAATCAGCCCCAGCATTTT
CDR3: CASSPSGERNQPQHF

V: TRBV5-1
D: TRBD2
J: TRBJ2-7
size: many
DNA: TGCGCCAGCGCGATACTAGCGGGGGACTACGAGCAGTACTTC
CDR3: CASAILAGDYEQYF

V: TRBV27
D: TRBD1
J: TRBJ1-4
size: few
DNA: TGTGCCAGCATCCAGGGGGATAATGAAAAACTGTTTTTT
CDR3: CASIQGDNEKLFF

V: TRBV20-1
D: -
J: TRBJ1-5
size: -
DNA: TGCAGTGCTAGAGTAAACAGGGACAACTCGCCCCAGCATTTT
CDR3: CSARVNRDNSPQHF

V: TRBV7-9
D: TRBD2
J: TRBJ2-3
size: -
DNA: TGTGCCAGCAGCTTCTGGCGGGGGAGACCCGGGAGCGCTCCCACAGATACGCAGTATTTT
CDR3: CASSFWRGRPGSAPTDTQYF

V: TRBV30
D: -
J: TRBJ1-6
size: few
DNA: TGTGCCTGGAGTGTGGGGGGGGGTTCACCCCTCCACTTT
CDR3: CAWSVGGGSPLHF

V: TRBV7-8
D: -
J: TRBJ2-6
size: few
DNA: TGTGCCAGCATGGTAGGGCAACTAGGTGGGGCCAACGTCCTGACTTTC
CDR3: CASMVGQLGGANVLTF

V: TRBV5-6
D: TRBD1
J: TRBJ1-2
size: -
DNA: TGTGCCAGCAGCTTGGGCCGGGACAGGGTCTATGGCTACACCTTC
CDR3: CASSLGRDRVYGYTF

V: TRBV20-1
D: TRBD2
J: TRBJ2-7
size: once
DNA: TGCATTGCGACCAGCGGGAGATTCGACGGGCAGTACTTC
CDR3: CIATSGRFDGQYF

V: TRBV19
D: -
J: TRBJ2-3
size: -
DNA: TGTGCCAGTAGTTCAGGGGTGGCAGATACGCAGTATTTT
CDR3: CASSSGVADTQYF

V: TRBV12-3/TRBV12-4
D: -
J: TRBJ2-2
size: -
DNA: TGTGCCAGTGAGGCAGGAACGAACACCGGGGAGCTGTTTTTT
CDR3: CASEAGTNTGELFF

V: TRBV15
D: -
J: TRBJ1-1
size: many
DNA: TGTGCCACCAGCAACCAGGGCTCGAACACTGAAGCTTTCTTT
CDR3: CATSNQGSNTEAFF

V: TRBV14
D: -
J: TRBJ1-1
size: few
DNA: TGTGCCAGCAGCCACCTCAGCCCCAAGACTGAAGCTTTCTTT
CDR3: CASSHLSPKTEAFF

V: TRBV6-5
D: -
J: TRBJ2-2
size: few
DNA: TGTGCCAGCAGTTACGGCCGTAGTAACACCGGGGAGCTGTTTTTT
CDR3: CASSYGRSNTGELFF

V: TRBV20-1
D: -
J: TRBJ2-3
size: many
DNA: TGCAGTGCTAGCTTCCCCGGGCCACCAAAGGGGACCTCAGATACGCAGTATTTT
CDR3: CSASFPGPPKGTSDTQYF

V: TRBV5-1
D: -
J: TRBJ2-3
size: many
DNA: TGCGCCAGCAGCTTGGCCTTCGTAGGACAGATCACAGATACGCAGTATTTT
CDR3: CASSLAFVGQITDTQYF

V: TRBV4-1
D: -
J: TRBJ1-2
size: once
DNA: TGCGCCAGCAGCCAAGGGCCTAACTCTAACTATGGCTACACCTTC
CDR3: CASSQGPNSNYGYTF

V: TRBV15
D: TRBD1
J: TRBJ1-1
size: few
DNA: TGTGCCACCAGCAGAGGTACAGGGGGCCAACCTGAAGCTTTCTTT
CDR3: CATSRGTGGQPEAFF

V: TRBV20-1
D: -
J: TRBJ1-6
size: few
DNA: TGCAGTGCTCCCCCCCGGGCAGGGAATTCACCCCTCCACTTT
CDR3: CSAPPRAGNSPLHF

V: TRBV30
D: -
J: TRBJ1-5
size: few
DNA: TGTGCCTGGGGTGAAGGGGGTAATCAGCCCCAGCATTTT
CDR3: CAWGEGGNQPQHF

V: TRBV12-3/TRBV12-4
D: -
J: TRBJ2-7
size: many
DNA: TGTGCCAGCAGTTTAGAGGACGGCGACTACGAGCAGTACTTC
CDR3: CASSLEDGDYEQYF

V: TRBV5-6
D: -
J: TRBJ1-4
size: -
DNA: TGTGCCAGCAGCTTTATCAGAGGAACTAATGAAAAACTGTTTTTT
CDR3: CASSFIRGTNEKLFF

V: TRBV6-2/TRBV6-3
D: -
J: TRBJ2-7
size: few
DNA: TGTGCCAGCAGTGCCGGGACCCCTAACGAGCAGTACTTC
CDR3: CASSAGTPNEQYF

V: TRBV5-8
D: -
J: TRBJ2-1
size: few
DNA: TGTGCCAGCAGCCGAACGCAGGGTAGCTCCTACAATGAGCAGTTCTTC
CDR3: CASSRTQGSSYNEQFF